These T cell receptor beta chains were read from a single sample in a study of T cell repertoires in cytomegalovirus infection. The antigens of these receptors remain unknown. From the reads, TCRdb called clonotypes with MiXCR, one entry per CDR3 protein. The data hold about 770,000 distinct CDR3 sequences, with roughly 28% observed a single time. This material consisted of cultured CD8+ T cells from PBMCs, taken from culture after CMV antigen stimulation. These receptors came from a human donor in good health (CMV status not recorded). Some clones in this sample may be carry-over from other donors' samples. Both conserved end residues are trimmed from each CDR3.

v_call cdr3_aa
TRBV6-2/TRBV6-3 ASSYPDVNYGYT
TRBV28 ASSESWTGPGWVEAF
TRBV27 ASSLSLGRGNTEAF
TRBV6-1 ASSPYNYNEQF
TRBV5-4 ALTRESNQPQH
TRBV7-4 ASSLDRGQAFYEQY
TRBV29-1 SVDGRGPGGANVLT
TRBV9 ASSVAGQILNTEAF
TRBV28 ASSLLITDTQY
TRBV27 ASSSSRGPTGFNQPQH
TRBV19 ASSIPASRTDNYGYT
TRBV19 ASSIVLGGRQPQH
TRBV7-9 ASSPTLSATEAF
TRBV19 ASSTTRDEAF
TRBV6-6 ASSWSGETDSPLH
TRBV11-2 ASSSPREYGLMNTEAF
TRBV7-9 ASSLPSGGILLAKNIQY
TRBV6-4 ASSDISTRGRAFSSYNSPLH
TRBV6-5 ASSYARYGELF
TRBV7-4 ASSLPRPANFGYT
TRBV6-1 ASRERGNEKLF
TRBV12-3/TRBV12-4 ASSHWTGGYTEAF
TRBV10-3 AISYNEIGTDTQY
TRBV7-9 ASSLSDSGASNQPQH
TRBV6-2/TRBV6-3 ASSYPGEQF
TRBV12-3/TRBV12-4 ASSLRDGQPIDKGYT
TRBV7-9 ASSSDYRDTEAF
TRBV7-9 ASQGGGNQPQH
TRBV6-6 ASSYAPPRTGAQSTDTQY
TRBV6-1 ASSSLIEGENTGELF
TRBV7-2 ASSPVTSLASEQF
TRBV4-1 ASSQDRLASEQF
TRBV10-3 AISRQYLPLNGLAGGPPSYEQY
TRBV12-3/TRBV12-4 ASRGGQGRGNTIY
TRBV4-1 ASSQGPSGDMDTQY
TRBV6-5 ASSYSQTSTDTQY
TRBV6-6 ASFVGGPVNTEAF
TRBV29-1 SHGGEETQY
TRBV5-8 ASSVQGLDNSPLH
TRBV9 ASSPRGQGLGAKTQY
TRBV7-9 ASSSTGGREKLF
TRBV4-3 ASSPGQGWNQPQH
TRBV10-2 ASSGPGVNEAF
TRBV7-9 ASSSRQGDTDTQY
TRBV15 ATSRDVGDGNQPQH
TRBV6-2/TRBV6-3 ASSYGSGRPQETQY
TRBV29-1 SVREGTVTEAF
TRBV27 ATHLGNEQF
TRBV7-6 ASVLPGGQGNNEQF